This is a list of T cell receptor beta chains from one sample in a study of blood T cell repertoires in COVID-19. Sequencing was performed with immunoSEQ multiplex PCR; in TCRdb, only in-frame clones are kept and a portion is missing. The table shows some 150,000 clones, with around 81% occurring only once. Specimen: peripheral blood. Source of these receptors: a woman aged 40 to 55 with active or convalescent COVID-19. Each CDR3 is given with its conserved first and last residue. For some rows the clone size is stated as once, few or many, or as a class when expanded; others skip it.

CDR3 protein | V gene | CDR3 length | clone size
CASVGRQGLEAFF | TRBV19 | 13 | .
CASKGSGYTF | TRBV25-1 | 10 | .
CASSLVRGAGNTIYF | TRBV28 | 15 | .
CASSDLRHKTNYGYTF | TRBV10-2 | 16 | .
CSAREVEAEQYF | TRBV20-1 | 12 | few
CASSYRAGWDTEAFF | TRBV28 | 15 | once
CASSARRVTEAFF | TRBV12-3/TRBV12-4 | 13 | .
CASSVGTSGRREQFF | TRBV9 | 15 | .
CASSLRLADTQYF | TRBV11-2 | 13 | .
CASSPRTGVGTEAFF | TRBV19 | 15 | .
CASSISSVGGNEQFF | TRBV19 | 15 | .
CASSEPPGTDTQYF | TRBV2 | 14 | .
CASRQASGANVLTF | TRBV2 | 14 | .
CASSFGQGNEKLFF | TRBV5-6 | 14 | .
CASSMIQGDDYGYTF | TRBV19 | 15 | once
CASSSRFGGGEGNEQFF | TRBV7-9 | 17 | .
CASSPGTGAEQFF | TRBV18 | 13 | .
CASSELHYGYTF | TRBV9 | 12 | .
CASTPTNTGELFF | TRBV6-6 | 13 | .
CASSPWEGGYEQYF | TRBV19 | 14 | .
CASSTTPTLAGGPLTGELFF | TRBV6-7 | 20 | .
CASSLGRSSEQFF | TRBV13 | 13 | few
CASSQDLASTRANTEAFF | TRBV4-1 | 18 | .
CATSRAGIQETQYF | TRBV15 | 14 | .
CASSPQGGGNQPQHF | TRBV5-5 | 15 | .
CASSFQGSGGYTF | TRBV27 | 13 | .
CATSGEGNPYEQYF | TRBV24-1 | 14 | .
CASSLDGASYEQYF | TRBV7-2 | 14 | .
CATSRGSNGYTF | TRBV15 | 12 | once
CAISDGDRQETQYF | TRBV10-3 | 14 | .
CASSIDFERDEQFF | TRBV19 | 14 | once
CASETGSNYGYTF | TRBV19 | 13 | many
CASSIEVPLAGGPKNEQFF | TRBV19 | 19 | .
CASSPRGDINYGYTF | TRBV18 | 15 | .
CASSERAGGKNEQFF | TRBV10-1 | 15 | .
CASSLGPGQGGTTEAFF | TRBV5-1 | 17 | .
CASSEGGWEQYF | TRBV6-1 | 12 | once
CASRREGFYGYTF | TRBV7-9 | 13 | medium-sized
CASKRSGLQPYEQYF | TRBV28 | 15 | once
CASSFTGTWDYEQYF | TRBV11-2 | 15 | few
CASIGTVPYEQYF | TRBV28 | 13 | .
CAINSDREGQPQHF | TRBV27 | 14 | once
CASSPRTAATNEKLFF | TRBV18 | 16 | .
CASSVRGLAPRRHTGELFF | TRBV9 | 19 | .
CASSQAWTGELGSSPLHF | TRBV4-2 | 18 | .
CASRQDKDSFSYEQYF | TRBV3-1/TRBV3-2 | 16 | .
CASSLQSVTGYRQGYTF | TRBV28 | 17 | few
CSVGRAGSNTGELFF | TRBV29-1 | 15 | .
CASSEEGRRTEAFF | TRBV2 | 14 | once
CASSPDPSGYEQYF | TRBV11-3 | 14 | .
CASSPQLPRGRETQYF | TRBV3-1/TRBV3-2 | 16 | .
CASSPRLAGVTGETQYF | TRBV6-6 | 17 | .
CASSSSGTGFNEQFF | TRBV28 | 15 | .
CASTTTGGITEAFF | TRBV2 | 14 | .
CATSRVGQSVSGANVLTF | TRBV15 | 18 | once
CASSLRDRGSGYTF | TRBV7-2 | 14 | .
CASSLSPGNYEQYF | TRBV28 | 14 | .